This T cell receptor (beta chain) was sequenced for a study of early T cells in non-severe SARS-CoV-2 infection. Study summary: Bulk RNA taken from unsorted whole blood was sequenced, leaving chains unpaired. Broader study findings: Anti-spike CD8 specificities were favored by VDJdb matching, whose results missed private and CD4 specificities.

This clonotype showed up many times. Its antigen is as yet unknown. Unique molecular identifiers were added to individual cDNA molecules. TCRdb ran MiXCR on the 5' RACE reads and lists one entry per CDR3 protein. In the table there are about 56,000 distinct CDR3 sequences, about 16% of which are singletons. Trimming removed 3 bases from V and 0 bases from J, with 9 bases in between. The CDR3 is made up of 14 amino acids. The receptor's source is an adult who was a healthcare worker with PCR-confirmed SARS-CoV-2 infection or an uninfected control (not recorded which). The sequences come from whole blood, collected at baseline. The chain links TRBV12-3 or TRBV12-4 to TRBJ2-7; D gene uncertain. CDR3 nucleotide sequence: TGTGCCAGCAGTTTCACAGTTAGCTCCTACGAGCAGTACTTC. Its translation: CASSFTVSSYEQYF.